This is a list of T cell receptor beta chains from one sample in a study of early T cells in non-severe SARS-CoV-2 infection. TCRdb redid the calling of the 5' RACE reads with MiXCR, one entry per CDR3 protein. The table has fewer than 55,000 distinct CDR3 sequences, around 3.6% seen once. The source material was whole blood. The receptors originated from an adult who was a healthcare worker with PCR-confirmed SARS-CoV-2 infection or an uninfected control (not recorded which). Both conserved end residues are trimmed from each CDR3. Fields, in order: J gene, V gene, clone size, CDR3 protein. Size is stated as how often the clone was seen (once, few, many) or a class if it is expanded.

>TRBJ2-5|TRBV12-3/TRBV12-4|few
ASSFGAGGRETQY
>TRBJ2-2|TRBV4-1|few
ASSQDAGPAPGELF
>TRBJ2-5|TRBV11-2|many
ASTTGTTQETQY
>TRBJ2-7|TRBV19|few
ASSPTGGRYEQY
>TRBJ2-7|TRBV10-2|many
ASSVDRGSYEQY
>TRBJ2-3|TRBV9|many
ASSVDQRRSTDTQY
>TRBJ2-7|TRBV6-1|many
ASTRGQSPYEQY
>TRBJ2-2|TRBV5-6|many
ASSLRLAGRYTGELF
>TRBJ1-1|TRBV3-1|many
ASSHPNGNEAF
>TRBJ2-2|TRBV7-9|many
ASSLPGGPTGELF